This T cell receptor beta chain is drawn from a study of cytomegalovirus exposure and HLA in healthy donors. Study-level findings and limits: In vitro testing confirmed three CMV-associated chains as specific for CMV antigens. Later analysis demonstrated an association between a missense DCLRE1C variant and TCR beta V- and J-gene trimming. TCR sequences were mostly rare, though some public TCRs occurred in many donors.

PCR involved 60 Vbeta and 13 Jbeta primers. Produced via immunoSEQ multiplex PCR; TCRdb's table is partial and in-frame only. This sample has some 180,000 clones, with under 85% found just once. CDR1 SEHNR and CDR2 FQNEAQ come from the germline V gene (reference sequence). V was clipped by 2 bases and J by 1 base, with 11 bases between them. The CDR3 runs to 15 residues. Notes on this clone: Its antigen is as yet unknown.

Sequenced: PBMCs. The clonotype comes from a woman aged 18 to 35 in good health and CMV-seropositive. J is TRBJ1-2 and V is TRBV7-9, with a possible D match to TRBD1 (6 bases). Written as DNA, the CDR3 is TGTGCCAGCAGCTTATTCCACAGGGTTAACTATGGCTACACCTTC. Translated, it gives CASSLFHRVNYGYTF.